Following are 31 T cell receptor beta chains from one sample sequenced in a study of T cell responses to AZD1222 COVID-19 vaccine. Measured with immunoSEQ multiplex PCR; TCRdb has only the in-frame clones, and not every one. This sample yields 100,000 to 150,000 clones, of which roughly 88% are seen a single time; roughly 5.4% belongs to the top ten. The material sequenced was peripheral blood, taken on day 0 of AZD1222 vaccination. These receptors came from an adult in good health.

The genes are TRBV6-5 and TRBJ2-7; TRBD1 matches 8 bases. Germline CDR1 is MNHEY and CDR2 is SVGAGI. The CDR3 covers 14 residues. Unmatched junction bases numbered 4, after V lost 4 bases and J lost 2 bases. The CDR3 bases are TGTGCCAGCAGTTCTCCGGGACAGGCCTACGAGCAGTACTTC. It codes for CASSSPGQAYEQYF.

The genes are TRBV4-3 and TRBJ1-2; maybe TRBD1 (6 bases). V was pared by 4 bases and J by 6 bases, with 18 bases between. CDR1 and CDR2 (germline): LGHNA, YSLEER. This CDR3 contains 15 residues. CDR3 protein: CASSPGAGGAHGYTF. CDR3 coding DNA: TGCGCCAGCAGCCCAGGCGCCGGGGGCGCCCATGGCTACACCTTC.

The V gene is TRBV5-5, the J gene TRBJ2-1, with D possibly TRBD1 on 6 matching bases. The CDR3 extends over 16 amino acids. Germline V gene sequence: CDR1 SGHKS, CDR2 YYEKEE (reference sequence). V lost 0 bases and J 4 bases, leaving 14 bases between the germline ends. The CDR3 region has the DNA TGTGCCAGCAGCTTGGCTTCCTGGACAGAGTACAATGAGCAGTTCTTC. Amino acids: CASSLASWTEYNEQFF. The full variable domain, completed using reference TRBV5-5 and TRBJ2-1, is DAGVTQSPTHLIKTRGQQVTLRCSPISGHKSVSWYQQVLGQGPQFIFQYYEKEERGRGNFPDRFSARQFPNYSSELNVNALLLGDSALYLCASSLASWTEYNEQFFGPGTRLTVL.

V is TRBV9 and J is TRBJ2-3, with TRBD1 identical over 7 bases. The CDR3 extends over 14 amino acids. Germline V gives CDR1 SGDLS, CDR2 YYNGEE. Trimming cost V 2 bases and J 5 bases; bases outside gene matches: 5. The DNA for the CDR3 is TGTGCCAGCAGCGTCGAGGGGGCTGGAGATACGCAGTATTTT. This sequence encodes CASSVEGAGDTQYF.

The chain combines TRBV7-3 with TRBJ2-3, with 8 positions matching TRBD2. The germline gives CDR1 SGHTA, CDR2 FQGTGA. V was clipped by 5 bases and J by 4 bases; unmatched bases: 8. The CDR3 runs 15 residues. The CDR3 loop is CASSPPGLESDTQYF. The CDR3 coding sequence is TGTGCCAGCAGCCCTCCGGGACTAGAGTCAGATACGCAGTATTTT. Based on the CDR3 plus reference TRBV7-3 and TRBJ2-3, the full variable domain is GAGVSQTPSNKVTEKGKYVELRCDPISGHTALYWYRQSLGQGPEFLIYFQGTGAADDSGLPNDRFFAVRPEGSVSTLKIQRTERGDSAVYLCASSPPGLESDTQYFGPGTRLTVL.

The genes are TRBV18 and TRBJ2-7; 8 nucleotides match TRBD1. From germline, CDR1 is KGHSH and CDR2 LQKENI. Trimming at V came to 4 bases and at J to 4 bases, leaving 9 bases not matched to a gene. The length of the CDR3 is 15 residues. The CDR3 protein is CASSLYGTGFYEQYF. As DNA, the CDR3 is TGTGCCAGCTCACTGTATGGGACAGGATTTTACGAGCAGTACTTC. Drawing the rest from reference TRBV18 and TRBJ2-7, the complete variable domain is NAGVMQNPRHLVRRRGQEARLRCSPMKGHSHVYWYRQLPEEGLKFMVYLQKENIIDESGMPKERFSAEFPKEGPSILRIQQVVRGDSAAYFCASSLYGTGFYEQYFGPGTRLTVT.

The V gene is TRBV11-1, the J gene TRBJ2-1; D call uncertain. This CDR3 has 15 residues. Germline values: CDR1 SGHAT, CDR2 FQDESV (reference sequence). V shed 1 base and J shed 6 bases, with 13 bases lying between them. CDR3 residues: CASSLDMVSANEQFF. The DNA for the CDR3 is TGTGCCAGCAGCTTAGATATGGTAAGCGCCAATGAGCAGTTCTTC.

This chain joins TRBV27 and TRBJ2-1; 8 positions match TRBD1. The trim removed 5 bases at V and 4 bases at J, leaving 4 bases unmatched. From germline, CDR1 is MNHEY and CDR2 SMNVEV (reference sequence). This CDR3 has 14 residues. The chain's CDR3 is CASSPTGAYNEQFF. CDR3 nucleotides: TGTGCCAGCAGTCCGACAGGGGCGTACAATGAGCAGTTCTTC.

The chain has TRBV5-1 and TRBJ1-5; D may be TRBD1 (5 bases). This CDR3 is built from 15 residues. V was cut by 4 bases and J by 4 bases, with 15 bases left in between. The germline CDR1 and CDR2 sequences are SGHRS and YFSETQ. In DNA, the CDR3 is TGCGCCAGCAGCCCCGGGACCGCCACAAATCAGCCCCAGCATTTT. The encoded protein is CASSPGTATNQPQHF. Variable domain in full (rest from reference TRBV5-1 and TRBJ1-5): KAGVTQTPRYLIKTRGQQVTLSCSPISGHRSVSWYQQTPGQGLQFLFEYFSETQRNKGNFPGRFSGRQFSNSRSEMNVSTLELGDSALYLCASSPGTATNQPQHFGDGTRLSIL.

The rearrangement links TRBV29-1 to TRBJ1-2, with TRBD1 identical over 11 bases. Trimming removed 6 bases from V and 4 bases from J; junction bases left unmatched: 4. Germline lookup yields CDR1 SQVTM and CDR2 ANQGSEA. The CDR3 runs to 13 residues. The CDR3 DNA is TGCAGCGTAGGACAGGGGGCAGGCTATGGCTACACCTTC. Its protein is CSVGQGAGYGYTF. The complete variable domain, with remaining parts taken from reference TRBV29-1 and TRBJ1-2, reads SAVISQKPSRDICQRGTSLTIQCQVDSQVTMMFWYRQQPGQSLTLIATANQGSEATYESGFVIDKFPISRPNLTFSTLTVSNMSPEDSSIYLCSVGQGAGYGYTFGSGTRLTVV.

The chain uses TRBV11-3 and TRBJ1-6; weak D call: TRBD1 (6 bases). V dropped 8 bases and J dropped 10 bases, with 15 bases sitting between them. CDR3 length: 13 amino acids. The germline gives CDR1 SGHNT, CDR2 YENEEA. The CDR3 sequence is CASGTGFSSPLHF. The CDR3 DNA is TGTGCCAGCGGAACAGGGTTTAGCTCACCCCTCCACTTT.

This chain links TRBV6-5 with TRBJ2-3, with 8 bases aligning to TRBD2. J lost 4 bases, V lost 6 bases, and 6 bases had no gene match. Germline V lookup: CDR1 MNHEY, CDR2 SVGAGI. The CDR3 contains 14 residues. Written as DNA, the CDR3 is TGTGCCAGCAGACTGGGACTAGGAGCAGATACGCAGTATTTT. The encoded protein is CASRLGLGADTQYF.

The rearrangement uses TRBV19 and TRBJ1-5; 8 bases match TRBD1. The CDR3 consists of 15 residues. V lost 3 bases and J lost 4; bases outside the gene matches: 5. The germline gives CDR1 LNHDA, CDR2 SQIVND (reference sequence). CDR3 DNA sequence: TGTGCCAGTAGTATTCGGGACAGGAGGAATCAGCCCCAGCATTTT. Encoded protein: CASSIRDRRNQPQHF.

This rearrangement joins TRBV28 to TRBJ1-2; 8 positions agree with TRBD1. Losses at the gene ends were 6 bases for V and 11 bases for J; bases not matched to a gene: 11. The length of the CDR3 is 13 residues. CDR1 and CDR2 (germline): MDHEN, SYDVKM. The CDR3 sequence is CASRKQGESWYTF. For the CDR3, the DNA is TGTGCCAGCAGGAAACAGGGGGAGTCTTGGTACACCTTC.

This clone occurred a few times. V gene TRBV7-2 combines with J gene TRBJ2-3, with 12 nucleotides matching TRBD1. Germline CDR1 is SGHTA and CDR2 is FQGNSA. The J segment lost 11 bases and the V segment lost 6 bases, leaving 6 bases of the junction unmatched. This CDR3 region has 13 residues. The CDR3 sequence: CASRSRDRGRQYF. The CDR3 DNA reads as TGTGCCAGCAGGAGTCGGGACAGGGGGCGGCAGTATTTT.

This clone was counted once. The J gene is TRBJ1-5, the V gene TRBV19, with a possible D match to TRBD1 (6 bases). This CDR3 comprises 14 residues. The V and J ends lost 10 bases and 0 bases respectively, with 13 bases between them. The germline V gene has CDR1 LNHDA and CDR2 SQIVND (reference sequence). CDR3 in amino acids: CATGGLYSNQPQHF. The CDR3 DNA is TGTGCCACGGGGGGGCTTTATAGCAATCAGCCCCAGCATTTT.

V is TRBV29-1 and J is TRBJ1-1, with TRBD1 identical over 8 bases. With 5 bases clipped from V and 3 bases from J, the junction kept 2 bases outside the gene matches. CDR1 and CDR2 (germline): SQVTM, ANQGSEA. The CDR3 runs to 12 residues. CDR3 residues: CSVHRGYTEAFF. The CDR3 DNA reads as TGCAGCGTTCACAGGGGGTACACTGAAGCTTTCTTT.

This chain joins TRBV30 and TRBJ1-1; D is ambiguous. Looked up from germline, CDR1 is GTSNPN and CDR2 is SVGIG (reference sequence). Trimming left V 0 bases short and J 0 bases short, with 5 bases between. CDR3 length: 13 residues. The CDR3 here is CAWSVQVNTEAFF. The DNA of the CDR3 is TGTGCCTGGAGTGTACAAGTGAACACTGAAGCTTTCTTT.

This chain joins TRBV6-5 and TRBJ2-7; 11 nucleotides match TRBD2. V was pared by 4 bases and J by 0 bases, with 2 bases of the junction left unmatched. Germline lookup yields CDR1 MNHEY and CDR2 SVGAGI. This CDR3 has 15 residues. The CDR3 nucleotides are TGTGCCAGCAGTTCCACTAGCGGGAGCTCCTACGAGCAGTACTTC. Its translation: CASSSTSGSSYEQYF.

Here the CDR3 DNA reads TGTGCCAGCAGGCCAACAGGGGGGAACACTGAAGCTTTCTTT. Translated, it gives CASRPTGGNTEAFF. The chain uses TRBV3-1 (or the pseudogene TRBV3-2) and TRBJ1-1; 8 nucleotides match TRBD1. Germline CDR1 and CDR2: LGHDT and YNNKEL (reference sequence). After removal of 6 bases from V and 1 base from J, the junction contained 4 bases not matched to a gene. CDR3 size: 14 residues.

The chain couples TRBV9 to TRBJ2-1; D ambiguous. The CDR3 is made up of 14 amino acids. V lost 1 base to trimming and J lost 1 base, with 6 bases between them. Germline V gene sequence: CDR1 SGDLS, CDR2 YYNGEE. The CDR3 protein is CASSVTRSYNEQFF. The CDR3 nucleotides are TGTGCCAGCAGCGTAACCAGGTCCTACAATGAGCAGTTCTTC.

The CDR3 protein is CASSQDNVRSYNEQFF. CDR3 DNA sequence: TGCGCCAGCAGCCAAGATAACGTCCGCTCCTACAATGAGCAGTTCTTC. This chain joins TRBV4-1 and TRBJ2-1; the D is unclear. The CDR3 consists of 16 residues. Germline V gene sequence: CDR1 MGHRA, CDR2 YSYEKL. Trimming left V 0 bases short and J 0 bases short, with 9 bases between.

The rearrangement uses TRBV7-2 and TRBJ1-2; the match to TRBD1 covers 8 bases. This CDR3 spans 17 amino acids. V lost 3 bases, J lost 7 bases, and 16 bases stayed unmatched. The germline gives CDR1 SGHTA, CDR2 FQGNSA. The CDR3 protein is CASSLGGQGASGSGYTF. The CDR3 DNA is TGTGCCAGCAGCTTGGGAGGGCAGGGGGCCTCCGGGAGTGGCTACACCTTC.

The CDR3 region is CAWSLQGAGGKLFF. As DNA, the CDR3 is TGTGCCTGGAGTCTACAGGGGGCTGGGGGAAAACTGTTTTTT. V is TRBV30 and J is TRBJ1-4; TRBD1 matches at 9 bases. There are 14 residues in the CDR3. Germline trimming cut 2 bases from V and 10 bases from J; bases unmatched to any gene: 8. The germline gives CDR1 GTSNPN, CDR2 SVGIG (reference sequence).

V and J are TRBV6-2 or TRBV6-3 and TRBJ2-1; 8 nucleotides agree with TRBD1. The CDR3 covers 15 residues. Germline CDR1 and CDR2: MNHEY and SVGEGT. The ends lost 2 bases at V and 0 bases at J; junction bases unmatched: 0. The CDR3 nucleotides read TGTGCCAGCAGTTACACAGGGGGCTCCTACAATGAGCAGTTCTTC. Residues: CASSYTGGSYNEQFF.

The sample holds a few counts of this clone. The chain is built from TRBV11-3 and TRBJ1-3; D gene ambiguous. V was cut by 2 bases and J by 1 base, with 9 bases left in between. Germline V gene data show CDR1 as SGHNT and CDR2 as YENEEA. CDR3 length: 15 residues. The CDR3 is CASSLRPESGNTIYF. The CDR3 DNA reads TGTGCCAGCAGCTTAAGACCTGAGTCTGGAAACACCATATATTTT.

This chain links TRBV5-4 with TRBJ1-1; TRBD1 agrees at 10 bases. The CDR3 loop spans 15 amino acids. After removal of 3 bases from V and 5 bases from J, the junction contained 7 bases not matched to a gene. Germline loops: CDR1 SGHNT, CDR2 YYREEE (reference sequence). CDR3 coding DNA: TGTGCCAGCAGCTGGGGGACAGGGGCTCGGACTGAAGCTTTCTTT. Translating gives CASSWGTGARTEAFF.

The genes are TRBV4-1 and TRBJ2-7; D is tentatively TRBD1 or TRBD2 (5 bases each). CDR3 length equals 16 residues. V was clipped by 1 base and J by 2 bases, with 15 bases between them. From germline, CDR1 is MGHRA and CDR2 YSYEKL. The CDR3 reads CASSQAPGDGTYEQYF. Written as DNA, the CDR3 is TGCGCCAGCAGCCAAGCTCCCGGGGACGGTACCTACGAGCAGTACTTC.

The rearrangement links TRBV4-2 to TRBJ2-7; D ambiguous. The CDR3 runs 14 residues. Per germline, CDR1 LGHNA and CDR2 YNFKEQ. Trimming pared 5 bases from V and 7 bases from J, leaving 18 bases between. This chain's CDR3 is CASSAGVGAGEQYF. The CDR3 DNA is TGTGCCAGCAGCGCAGGAGTGGGCGCTGGGGAGCAGTACTTC.

The chain carries TRBV25-1 and TRBJ1-1; D is perhaps TRBD1 (5 bases). Trimming cost V 2 bases and J 5 bases, with 12 bases left between them. Germline CDR1 reads MGHDK; CDR2 reads SYGVNS. This CDR3 is 14 amino acids long. CDR3 sequence reads: CASSEPLGVTEAFF. The CDR3 bases are TGTGCCAGCAGTGAACCCTTGGGGGTTACTGAAGCTTTCTTT.

V gene TRBV18 combines with J gene TRBJ1-3, with a possible D match to TRBD1 (6 bases). CDR1 KGHSH and CDR2 LQKENI come from the germline V gene. V lost 8 bases to trimming and J lost 3 bases, with 11 bases between them. The CDR3 runs to 13 residues. This chain's CDR3 is CASAQGDGNTIYF. CDR3 nucleotide sequence: TGTGCCAGCGCACAGGGAGATGGAAACACCATATATTTT.